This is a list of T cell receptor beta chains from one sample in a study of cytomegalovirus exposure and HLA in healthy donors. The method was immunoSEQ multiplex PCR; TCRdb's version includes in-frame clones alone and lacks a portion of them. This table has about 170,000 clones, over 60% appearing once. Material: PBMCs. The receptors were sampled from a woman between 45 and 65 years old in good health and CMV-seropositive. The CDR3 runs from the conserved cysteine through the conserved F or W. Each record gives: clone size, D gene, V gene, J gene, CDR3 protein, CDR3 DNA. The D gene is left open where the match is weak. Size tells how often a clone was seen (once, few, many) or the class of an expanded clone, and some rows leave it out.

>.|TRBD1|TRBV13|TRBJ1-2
CASSTRDRNYGYTF
TGTGCCAGCAGCACCCGGGACAGAAACTATGGCTACACCTTC
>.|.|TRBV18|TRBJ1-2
CASSPRKDIYGYTF
TGTGCCAGCTCACCCAGGAAAGATATCTATGGCTACACCTTC
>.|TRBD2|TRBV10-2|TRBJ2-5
CASSGGVETQYF
TGCGCCAGTAGCGGGGGGGTAGAGACCCAGTACTTC
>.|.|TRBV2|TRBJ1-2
CASSLSLGYTF
TGTGCCAGCAGTCTCTCCCTTGGCTACACCTTC
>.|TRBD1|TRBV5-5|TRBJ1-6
CASRSTGGIDSPLHF
TGTGCCAGCAGGTCAACAGGGGGGATAGATTCACCCCTCCACTTT
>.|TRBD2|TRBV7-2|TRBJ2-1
CASSRTGGWSYNEQFF
TGTGCCAGCAGCCGGACCGGGGGGTGGTCCTACAATGAGCAGTTCTTC
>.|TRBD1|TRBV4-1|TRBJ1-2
CASSQDGSDRGWGYTF
TGCGCCAGCAGCCAAGATGGTTCGGACAGGGGATGGGGCTACACCTTC
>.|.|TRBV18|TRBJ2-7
CASSPQGSGEQYF
TGTGCCAGCTCACCGCAGGGGTCGGGTGAGCAGTACTTC
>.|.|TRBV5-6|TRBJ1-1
CASSWSEGNTEAFF
TGTGCCAGCAGCTGGTCAGAGGGGAACACTGAAGCTTTCTTT
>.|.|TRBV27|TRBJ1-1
CATSGQRGPQAEAFF
TGTGCCACCAGCGGACAGAGGGGCCCCCAGGCTGAAGCTTTCTTT
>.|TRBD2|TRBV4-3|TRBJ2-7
CASSQDATSGGLYEQYF
TGCGCCAGCAGCCAAGACGCTACTAGCGGGGGGCTCTACGAGCAGTACTTC
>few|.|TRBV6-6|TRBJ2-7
CASGLTSYEQYF
TGTGCCTCTGGACTAACCTCCTACGAGCAGTACTTC
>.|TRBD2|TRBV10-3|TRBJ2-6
CAAGRAGGDSSGANVLTF
TGTGCCGCCGGCCGTGCGGGAGGCGACTCCTCTGGGGCCAACGTCCTGACTTTC
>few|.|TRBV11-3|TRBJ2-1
CASSTGGGRSGYNEQFF
TGTGCCAGCAGCACAGGGGGGGGACGTAGCGGATACAATGAGCAGTTCTTC
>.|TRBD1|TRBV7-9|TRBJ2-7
CASSSQPGQGSYEQYF
TGTGCCAGCAGCTCACAACCGGGACAGGGCTCCTACGAGCAGTACTTC
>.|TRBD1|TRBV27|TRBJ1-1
CASGRTGTGSTFF
TGTGCCAGCGGCCGGACCGGGACAGGGAGCACTTTCTTT
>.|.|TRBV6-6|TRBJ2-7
CASSYLGVGYEQYF
TGTGCCAGCAGTTACCTCGGGGTGGGCTACGAGCAGTACTTC
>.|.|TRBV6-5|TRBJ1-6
CASREGRGFSSPLHF
TGTGCCAGCAGGGAGGGTAGGGGTTTCTCTTCACCCCTCCACTTT
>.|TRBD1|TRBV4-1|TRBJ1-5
CASSQGFRDRASRSNQPQHF
TGCGCCAGCAGCCAAGGTTTCCGGGACAGGGCGTCGCGGAGCAATCAGCCCCAGCATTTT
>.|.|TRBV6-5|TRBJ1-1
CASSYSTVNTEAFF
TGTGCCAGCAGTTACTCGACAGTGAACACTGAAGCTTTCTTT
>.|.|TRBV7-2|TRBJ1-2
CASSPMGGIGDYGYTF
TGTGCCAGCAGCCCCATGGGGGGAATTGGTGACTATGGCTACACCTTC
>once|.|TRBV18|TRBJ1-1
CASSPRQENTEAFF
TGTGCCAGCTCACCAAGGCAGGAGAACACTGAAGCTTTCTTT
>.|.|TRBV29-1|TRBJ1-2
CSVDVQGETRGYTF
TGCAGCGTTGATGTACAGGGAGAAACCAGGGGTTACACCTTC
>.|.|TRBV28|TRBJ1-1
CASSSDGIFTEAFF
TGTGCCAGCAGTTCCGACGGGATTTTCACTGAAGCTTTCTTT
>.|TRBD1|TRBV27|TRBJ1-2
CASIHRLFGQGGGYTF
TGTGCCAGCATTCACCGCCTCTTCGGACAGGGCGGTGGCTACACCTTC
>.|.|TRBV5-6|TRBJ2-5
CASSLVARYQETQYF
TGTGCCAGCAGCTTGGTTGCGAGGTACCAAGAGACCCAGTACTTC
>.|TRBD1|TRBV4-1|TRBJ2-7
CASSQPGQGIYEQYF
TGCGCCAGCAGCCAGCCGGGACAGGGGATTTACGAGCAGTACTTC
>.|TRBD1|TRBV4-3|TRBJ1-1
CASSRTGQGRTEAFF
TGCGCCAGCAGCCGCACAGGACAGGGAAGGACTGAAGCTTTCTTT
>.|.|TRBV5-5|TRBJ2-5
CASSLLWTIEETQYF
TGTGCCAGCAGCCTCCTGTGGACTATAGAAGAGACCCAGTACTTC
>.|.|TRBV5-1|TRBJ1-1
CASSSPDRGTEAFF
TGCGCCAGCAGCTCTCCGGACCGGGGGACTGAAGCTTTCTTT
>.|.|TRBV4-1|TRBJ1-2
CASSQVSRVDYGYTF
TGCGCCAGCAGCCAAGTTTCCCGAGTGGACTATGGCTACACCTTC
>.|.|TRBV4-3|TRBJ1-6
CASSQDGGSPLHF
TGCGCCAGCAGCCAAGATGGCGGGTCCCCCCTCCACTTT
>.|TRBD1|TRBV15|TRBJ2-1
CATSGMDRGPFNEQFF
TGTGCCACCAGCGGAATGGACAGGGGACCCTTCAATGAGCAGTTCTTC
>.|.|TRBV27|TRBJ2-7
CASSLSRDSERTYEQYF
TGTGCCAGCAGTTTATCGCGGGATTCCGAAAGAACCTACGAGCAGTACTTC
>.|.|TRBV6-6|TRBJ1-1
CASSYSAERDTEAFF
TGTGCCAGCAGTTACTCGGCAGAGCGGGACACCGAAGCTTTCTTT
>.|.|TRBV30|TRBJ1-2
CAWSPGQLNYGYTF
TGTGCCTGGAGTCCAGGACAGTTAAACTATGGCTACACCTTC
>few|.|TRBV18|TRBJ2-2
CASSPSRVAGELFF
TGTGCCAGCTCACCATCGCGGGTTGCCGGGGAGCTGTTTTTT
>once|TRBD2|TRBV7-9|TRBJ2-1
CASSSSDGASGMSNEQFF
TGTGCCAGCAGCTCCTCCGACGGGGCTAGCGGGATGTCCAATGAGCAGTTCTTC
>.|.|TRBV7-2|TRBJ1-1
CASSPRLQTEAFF
TGTGCCAGCAGCCCGCGGTTGCAGACTGAAGCTTTCTTT